This is a list of T cell receptor beta chains from one sample in a study of blood T cells in healthy people across ages. TCRdb passed the 5' RACE reads through MiXCR, listing each CDR3 protein once. Of around 690,000 distinct CDR3 sequences in the sample, approximately 50% were seen once. The material sequenced was blood. Source of these receptors: a man between 60 and 70 years old in good health. The CDR3 runs from the conserved cysteine through the conserved F or W. D genes are given only for firm matches. Expanded clones are given a class, and other clones once, few, many or no size at all.

d_call	clone_size	v_call	j_call	cdr3_aa	cdr3_nt
-	-	TRBV11-2	TRBJ2-2	CASSPSLGAGELFF	TGTGCCAGCAGCCCCTCGTTAGGGGCCGGGGAGCTGTTTTTT
TRBD2	-	TRBV15	TRBJ2-3	CATSRDTSGGLDTQYF	TGTGCCACCAGCAGAGACACTAGCGGGGGGTTAGATACGCAGTATTTT
TRBD1	-	TRBV29-1	TRBJ2-5	CSVERDRDRGKETQYF	TGCAGCGTTGAACGGGACCGGGACAGGGGAAAGGAGACCCAGTACTTC
-	-	TRBV6-1	TRBJ2-5	CASSESFRGQYF	TGTGCCAGCAGTGAAAGCTTTCGAGGGCAGTACTTC
-	-	TRBV6-2/TRBV6-3	TRBJ1-5	CASSYSAGFSNQPQHF	TGTGCCAGCAGTTACTCGGCAGGGTTCAGCAATCAGCCCCAGCATTTT
TRBD1	-	TRBV10-2	TRBJ1-2	CASSDPQGAEYGYTF	TGCGCCAGCAGTGATCCACAGGGGGCTGAGTATGGCTACACCTTC
-	-	TRBV12-3/TRBV12-4	TRBJ2-3	CASRPLLDTQYF	TGTGCCAGCAGGCCCCTCCTGGATACGCAGTATTTT
-	-	TRBV6-6	TRBJ1-5	CASSYSDQPQHF	TGTGCCAGCAGTTACTCCGACCAGCCCCAGCATTTT
-	-	TRBV7-2	TRBJ2-3	CASSLASRVGDTQYF	TGTGCCAGCAGCTTAGCCTCGCGGGTAGGGGATACGCAGTATTTT
-	-	TRBV15	TRBJ2-2	CATSRAYTGELFF	TGTGCCACCAGCAGGGCGTACACCGGGGAGCTGTTTTTT
TRBD1	few	TRBV28	TRBJ1-4	CASSEGGRNEKLFF	TGTGCCAGCAGTGAAGGGGGCCGGAATGAAAAACTGTTTTTT
TRBD2	few	TRBV7-2	TRBJ2-5	CASRRGDGETQYF	TGTGCCAGCAGGCGGGGGGACGGAGAGACCCAGTACTTC
-	many	TRBV21-1	TRBJ2-7	CASRTYEQYF	TGTGCCAGCAGGACTTACGAGCAGTACTTC
-	few	TRBV10-3	TRBJ2-3	CAIAPRRGTSTDTQYF	TGTGCCATCGCCCCGAGGCGAGGGACTAGCACAGATACGCAGTATTTT
-	few	TRBV2	TRBJ2-1	CASTGGTYNEQFF	TGTGCCAGCACTGGGGGGACCTACAATGAGCAGTTCTTC
-	-	TRBV7-9	TRBJ1-5	CASTATDQPQHF	TGTGCCAGCACCGCGACCGATCAGCCCCAGCATTTT
TRBD1	-	TRBV2	TRBJ1-3	CASSEIQGAYGNTIYF	TGTGCCAGCAGTGAAATTCAGGGGGCGTATGGAAACACCATATATTTT
-	-	TRBV7-9	TRBJ2-5	CASSHHGAAEETQYF	TGTGCCAGCAGCCATCACGGGGCTGCGGAAGAGACCCAGTACTTC
-	-	TRBV5-4	TRBJ2-7	CASSLGQVASYEQYF	TGTGCCAGCAGCTTGGGACAGGTGGCTAGCTACGAGCAGTACTTC
-	-	TRBV9	TRBJ2-1	CASSVANFVYNEQFF	TGTGCCAGCAGCGTAGCGAACTTTGTCTACAATGAGCAGTTCTTC
TRBD2	-	TRBV7-2	TRBJ2-1	CASSPQTSGGARQFF	TGTGCCAGCAGCCCGCAGACTAGCGGGGGGGCGCGGCAGTTCTTC
-	-	TRBV6-1	TRBJ1-4	CASSPDSYNEKLFF	TGTGCCAGCAGTCCGGACAGTTATAATGAAAAACTGTTTTTT